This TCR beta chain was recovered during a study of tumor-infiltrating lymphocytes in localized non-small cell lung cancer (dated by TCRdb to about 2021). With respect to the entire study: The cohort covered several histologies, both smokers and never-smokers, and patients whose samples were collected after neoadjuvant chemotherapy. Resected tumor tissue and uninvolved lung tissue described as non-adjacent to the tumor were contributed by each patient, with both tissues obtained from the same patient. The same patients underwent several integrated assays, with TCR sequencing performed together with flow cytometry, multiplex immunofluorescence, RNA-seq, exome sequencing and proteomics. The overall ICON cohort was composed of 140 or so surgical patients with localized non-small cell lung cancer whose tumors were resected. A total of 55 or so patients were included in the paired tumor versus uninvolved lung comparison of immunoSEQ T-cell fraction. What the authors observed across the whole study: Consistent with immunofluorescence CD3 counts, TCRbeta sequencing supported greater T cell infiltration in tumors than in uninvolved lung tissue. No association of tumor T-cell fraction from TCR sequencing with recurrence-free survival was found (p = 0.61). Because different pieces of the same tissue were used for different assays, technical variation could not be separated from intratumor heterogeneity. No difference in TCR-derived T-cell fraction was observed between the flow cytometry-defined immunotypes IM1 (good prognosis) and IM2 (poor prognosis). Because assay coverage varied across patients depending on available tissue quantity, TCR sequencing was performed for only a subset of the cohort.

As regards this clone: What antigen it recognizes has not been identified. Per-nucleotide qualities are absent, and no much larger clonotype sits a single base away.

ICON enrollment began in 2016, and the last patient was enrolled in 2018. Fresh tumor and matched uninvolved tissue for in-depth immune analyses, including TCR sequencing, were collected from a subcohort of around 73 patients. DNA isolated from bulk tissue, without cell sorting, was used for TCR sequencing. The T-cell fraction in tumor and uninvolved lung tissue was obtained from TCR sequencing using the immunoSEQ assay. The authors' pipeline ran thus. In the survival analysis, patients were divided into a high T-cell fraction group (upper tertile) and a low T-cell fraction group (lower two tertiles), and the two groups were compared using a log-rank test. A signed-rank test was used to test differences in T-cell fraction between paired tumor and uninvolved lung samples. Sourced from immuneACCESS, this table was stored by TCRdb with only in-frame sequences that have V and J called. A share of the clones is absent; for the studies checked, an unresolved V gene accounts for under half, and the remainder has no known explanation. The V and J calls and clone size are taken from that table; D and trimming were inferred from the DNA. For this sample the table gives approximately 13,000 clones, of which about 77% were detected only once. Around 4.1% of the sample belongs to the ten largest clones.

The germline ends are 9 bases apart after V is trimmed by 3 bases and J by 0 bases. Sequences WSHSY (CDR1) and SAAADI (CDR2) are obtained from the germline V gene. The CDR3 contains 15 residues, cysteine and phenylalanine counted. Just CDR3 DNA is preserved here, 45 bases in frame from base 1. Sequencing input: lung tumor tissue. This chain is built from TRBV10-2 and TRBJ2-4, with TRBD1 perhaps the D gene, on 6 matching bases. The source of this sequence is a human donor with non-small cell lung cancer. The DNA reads TGCGCCAGCAGTGAACAGGGCGCAGCCAAAAACATTCAGTACTTC. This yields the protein CASSEQGAAKNIQYF.